This T cell receptor (beta chain) appears in the sequencing data of a study of blood T cell repertoires in COVID-19. About the study: T cells, B-cell-depleted T cells, or PBMCs supplied cDNA or gDNA.

CDR1 is MDHEN, CDR2 SYDVKM, per germline. With 5 bases clipped from V and 10 bases from J, the junction kept 13 bases outside the gene matches. The CDR3 is 15 amino acids. The method was immunoSEQ multiplex PCR; TCRdb's version includes in-frame clones alone and lacks a portion of them. Of under 200,000 clones listed, around 84% were seen once; the top ten hold 5.4%. This receptor was identified in a woman in her forties or fifties with COVID-19, enrolled during active disease. The chain couples TRBV28 to TRBJ1-1, with TRBD1 matching over 10 bases. The specimen was peripheral blood. The CDR3 spells CASSPSPGQGKGAFF. The CDR3 DNA follows: TGTGCCAGCAGTCCTTCCCCGGGACAGGGGAAGGGAGCTTTCTTT.